A selection of T cell receptor beta chains follows, all from one sample in a study of tumor-infiltrating lymphocytes in glioblastoma multiforme. TCRdb independently ran MiXCR on the multiplex PCR reads; one entry per CDR3 protein. The sample lists about 11,000 distinct CDR3 sequences; around 68% were seen once. Sequenced sample: brain tumor tissue. Receptors originate from a male donor with glioblastoma. Both conserved end residues are part of each CDR3. Each record gives: J gene, clone size, D gene, V gene, CDR3 protein, CDR3 DNA. D genes are given only for firm matches. Rows may omit the clone size; those that give it use once, few, many or a size class.

>TRBJ2-1|-|-|TRBV6-2/TRBV6-3
CASSYFHSSYNEQFF
TGTGCCAGCAGTTACTTCCATAGCTCCTACAATGAGCAGTTCTTC
>TRBJ2-7|-|-|TRBV29-1
CSVQTSNSYDQNF
TGCAGCGTCCAAACTAGCAACTCCTACGACCAGAACTTC
>TRBJ2-3|large|-|TRBV5-1
CASSQDRHTDTQYF
TGCGCCAGCAGCCAGGACCGACACACAGATACGCAGTATTTT
>TRBJ2-7|-|TRBD2|TRBV11-2
CASSLMAGDFNEQYF
TGTGCCAGCAGCTTAATGGCGGGGGACTTCAACGAGCAGTACTTC
>TRBJ2-1|once|TRBD2|TRBV7-8
CASSLLGRGLANEQFF
TGTGCCAGCAGCTTATTGGGTCGGGGACTAGCCAATGAGCAGTTCTTC
>TRBJ1-2|once|-|TRBV7-9
CASRTDSSYGYTF
TGTGCCAGCAGGACGGACAGCTCATATGGCTACACCTTC
>TRBJ2-1|-|-|TRBV29-1
CSPSRQEGNEQFF
TGCAGCCCTTCCAGACAAGAAGGGAATGAGCAGTTCTTC
>TRBJ2-5|medium-sized|TRBD2|TRBV20-1
CSASPPSGYQETQYF
TGCAGTGCTAGCCCCCCTAGCGGGTACCAAGAGACCCAGTACTTC
>TRBJ2-4|-|-|TRBV20-1
CSARDPDSGIRRAKNIQSF
TGCAGTGCTAGAGACCCGGACAGTGGGATTCGGAGAGCCAAAAACATTCAGTCCTTC
>TRBJ1-6|-|-|TRBV4-1
CASRNLASGVSSLHF
TGTGCCAGCCGAAACCTGGCATCTGGGGTTTCATCCCTCCACTTT
>TRBJ1-5|-|-|TRBV6-2/TRBV6-3
CATGYSNQPLHF
TGCGCCACGGGATATAGCAATCAGCCCCTGCATTTT
>TRBJ2-7|-|TRBD2|TRBV29-1
CKVQTSGSYEQYF
TGCAAGGTCCAAACTAGCGGCTCCTACGAGCAGTACTTC
>TRBJ2-5|few|-|TRBV25-1
CASSDPGEDQETQCF
TGCGCCAGCAGTGATCCGGGTGAGGACCAAGAGACCCAGTGCTTC
>TRBJ2-4|-|-|TRBV11-2
CASSSATPRYTLSAKNIQYF
TGTGCCAGCAGCTCCGCGACTCCAAGATACACATTGTCTGCCAAAAACATTCAGTACTTC
>TRBJ1-2|-|TRBD1|TRBV12-3/TRBV12-4
CASSLDRDYGYTF
TGTGCCAGCAGTCTTGACAGGGACTATGGCTACACCTTC
>TRBJ1-4|-|-|TRBV6-5
CASSEAGNGKLFF
TGTGCCAGCAGTGAGGCAGGGAATGGAAAATTGTTTTTT
>TRBJ2-1|-|-|TRBV20-1
CSAGGIGGINEQFF
TGCAGTGCTGGAGGAATCGGCGGTATTAATGAGCAGTTCTTC
>TRBJ2-2|-|-|TRBV11-2
CASSSSPYRDEYSTAELFF
TGTGCCAGCAGCTCCAGTCCTTACCGGGATGAGTATAGCACCGCGGAGCTGTTTTTT
>TRBJ2-5|-|-|TRBV29-1
CSVRGKESIETQYF
TGCAGCGTTCGAGGGAAGGAGTCGATAGAGACCCAGTACTTC